The sequence of this T cell receptor (beta chain) was determined in a study of T cells in Graves' hyperthyroidism and ophthalmopathy. The study, taken as a whole, reports: Most expanded thyroid clonotypes above 0.001 recurred in blood.

TCR beta CDR3 sequences were amplified from RNA transcripts. The TCR CDR3 was amplified in a first-round RT-PCR using the HTBI primer set. TCRdb reprocessed the multiplex PCR reads with MiXCR, giving one entry per CDR3 protein. The table lists 250,000 to 300,000 distinct CDR3 sequences, more than 12% of them singletons. This clonotype showed up many times. Its antigen is still unknown. The V gene lost 3 bases and the J gene lost 0 bases, with 16 bases spanning the gap. This CDR3 has 17 amino acids. Exclusion criteria comprised uncontrolled infection, other autoimmune disease, pregnancy or lactation. This clonotype was obtained from a woman aged 40 to 49 with Graves' hyperthyroidism that later progressed to Graves' ophthalmopathy. This chain links TRBV12-3 or TRBV12-4 with TRBJ2-3; D call uncertain. Sample: blood. The CDR3 sequence is CASSFFRAVTSTDTQYF. As DNA, the CDR3 is TGTGCCAGCAGTTTCTTTCGGGCGGTTACTAGCACAGATACGCAGTATTTT.